The 17 T cell receptor beta chains in this list originate from one sample, sequenced in a study of blood T cell repertoires in COVID-19. Measured with immunoSEQ multiplex PCR; TCRdb has only the in-frame clones, and not every one. Of roughly 190,000 clones in the sample, around 76% were seen once. The sequencing sample was made of PBMCs or T cells enriched from blood (not recorded which). The receptors shown here come from a woman in her forties or fifties with acute COVID-19.

This clone was detected only a few times. The rearrangement links TRBV6-5 to TRBJ2-1, with 9 bases aligning to TRBD1. The CDR3 consists of 15 residues. Unmatched junction bases numbered 8, after V lost 7 bases and J lost 4 bases. CDR1 and CDR2 from the germline V gene are MNHEY and SVGAGI. DNA for the CDR3: TGTGCCAGCACCCCACGGGGACAGGGATACAATGAGCAGTTCTTC. This translates into CASTPRGQGYNEQFF.

The chain carries TRBV6-2 or TRBV6-3 and TRBJ1-6; 8 bases agree with TRBD1. In germline, CDR1 is MNHEY, CDR2 SVGEGT. V lost 3 bases and J lost 8; bases outside the gene matches: 3. The CDR3 is 14 amino acids. The CDR3 loop reads CASSYQGADSPLHF. The DNA of the CDR3 is TGTGCCAGCAGTTATCAGGGGGCGGATTCACCCCTCCACTTT.

The rearrangement uses TRBV19 and TRBJ1-3; maybe TRBD1 (6 bases). Germline-derived CDR1 and CDR2 are LNHDA and SQIVND (reference sequence). The CDR3 is 14 amino acids. Trimming shortened V by 8 bases and J by 7 bases, and 18 bases separated the two germline ends. CDR3 nucleotide sequence: TGTGCCAGTTCTACAGGGAGCGTCGGGAACACCATATATTTT. Amino acids: CASSTGSVGNTIYF.

This clone was seen once. The chain employs TRBV10-3 and TRBJ2-7; 11 bases agree with TRBD1. CDR1 ENHRY and CDR2 SYGVKD come from the germline V gene. The CDR3 sequence is 12 residues long. V shed 10 bases, J shed 5 bases, and the junction held 4 bases outside the gene matches. CDR3 sequence: CATGTGGNEQYV. CDR3 sequence (DNA): TGTGCCACCGGGACAGGGGGTAACGAGCAGTACGTC.

As to this clone: The same CDR3 is also encoded by other DNA sequences in this sample. The chain joins TRBV5-1 to TRBJ1-4, with 12 nucleotides matching TRBD1. The V segment lost 3 bases and the J segment 8 bases; nucleotides outside the gene matches: 2. This CDR3 has 14 residues. Germline V lookup: CDR1 SGHRS, CDR2 YFSETQ. This CDR3 is CASSSGTGGEKLFF. CDR3 bases: TGCGCCAGCAGCTCCGGGACAGGGGGCGAAAAACTGTTTTTT.

This chain connects TRBV16 to TRBJ2-5, with TRBD1 as a possible D gene (6 bases). Germline loops: CDR1 KGHSY, CDR2 FQNENV. The V and J ends lost 2 bases and 5 bases respectively, with 9 bases between them. The CDR3 contains 13 residues. The CDR3 reads CASSQDDRETQYF. Written as DNA, the CDR3 is TGTGCCAGCAGCCAAGACGACAGGGAGACCCAGTACTTC.

There are a few counts of this clone. The chain couples TRBV7-9 to TRBJ1-2, with D hard to call. The germline V gene has CDR1 SEHNR and CDR2 FQNEAQ (reference sequence). V lost 1 base to trimming and J lost 7 bases, with 10 bases between them. This CDR3 has 13 residues. CDR3 nucleotides: TGTGCCAGCAGCTTAGGGGAGCAACGTGGCTACACCTTC. This encodes CASSLGEQRGYTF.

This chain connects TRBV11-2 to TRBJ1-3; D is undetermined. Germline CDR1 reads SGHAT; CDR2 reads FQNNGV. Trimming pared 3 bases from V and 0 bases from J, leaving 9 bases between. There are 15 residues in the CDR3. The CDR3 coding sequence is TGTGCCAGCAGCTTCGGGTTCAGCTCTGGAAACACCATATATTTT. It translates to CASSFGFSSGNTIYF.

This rearrangement joins TRBV28 to TRBJ1-5; tentatively, D is TRBD1 (6 bases). Between the trimmed V and J ends, which lost 7 bases and 6 bases, there was a span of 10 bases. Looked up from germline, CDR1 is MDHEN and CDR2 is SYDVKM. CDR3 length: 12 amino acids. In DNA, the CDR3 is TGTGCCAGCATCGGGGGGGCTCAGCCCCAGCATTTT. Residues: CASIGGAQPQHF.

This clone has just a few counts. The chain is built from TRBV7-9 and TRBJ1-4; the match to TRBD1 covers 7 bases. The CDR3 is made up of 14 amino acids. In germline, CDR1 is SEHNR, CDR2 FQNEAQ (reference sequence). V was clipped by 5 bases and J by 8 bases; unmatched bases: 8. The CDR3 is CASSATGVGEKLFF. In nucleotides, the CDR3 is TGTGCCAGCAGCGCCACAGGGGTCGGGGAAAAACTGTTTTTT.

The chain has TRBV4-1 and TRBJ1-5; weak D call: TRBD1 (5 bases). CDR1 and CDR2 (germline): MGHRA, YSYEKL. Trimming cost V 2 bases and J 4 bases, with 12 bases left between them. The CDR3 is 15 residues long. CDR3 bases: TGCGCCAGCAGCCAATCAGGGTTGGGGAATCAGCCCCAGCATTTT. Protein: CASSQSGLGNQPQHF.

This clone has just one count. The V gene is TRBV7-9, the J gene TRBJ2-3; possible D gene TRBD1, 5 bases. CDR1 is SEHNR and CDR2 is FQNEAQ in the germline V gene (reference sequence). V lost 1 base, J lost 5 bases, and 16 bases lay in between. This CDR3 contains 16 residues. The CDR3 loop is CASSLGQDNYQDTQYF. CDR3 coding DNA: TGTGCCAGCAGCTTAGGGCAGGACAATTACCAAGATACGCAGTATTTT.

The chain has TRBV5-1 and TRBJ2-5; TRBD1 might be the D (6 bases). The germline V gene has CDR1 SGHRS and CDR2 YFSETQ. The CDR3 has 16 amino acids. Trimming took off 4 bases at V and 1 base at J, with 17 bases between the two ends. CDR3 sequence: CASSPGSGAFQETQYF. The CDR3 bases are TGCGCCAGCAGCCCGGGGTCAGGGGCCTTCCAAGAGACCCAGTACTTC.

This clone showed up just once. The chain links TRBV24-1 to TRBJ2-1; tentatively, D is TRBD2 (5 bases). This CDR3 region has 16 residues. Germline CDR1 and CDR2: KGHDR and SFDVKD. V gave up 3 bases and J gave up 0 bases, with 11 bases separating them. The CDR3 loop is CATSDLMGSSYNEQFF. The CDR3 bases are TGTGCCACCAGTGATCTAATGGGGAGCTCCTACAATGAGCAGTTCTTC.

J is TRBJ1-2 and V is TRBV6-1, with a tentative D call TRBD1 (5 bases). V lost 1 base and J 2 bases, leaving 17 bases between the germline ends. This CDR3 is built from 17 residues. Germline V lookup: CDR1 MNHNS, CDR2 SASEGT. This CDR3 reads CASSEVTVRIKNYGYTF. The CDR3 nucleotides are TGTGCCAGCAGTGAAGTGACAGTGAGAATAAAGAACTATGGCTACACCTTC.

This chain connects TRBV6-2 or TRBV6-3 to TRBJ2-1; maybe TRBD1 (6 bases). Trimming cost V 5 bases and J 13 bases, with 12 bases left between them. CDR3 size: 11 residues. CDR1 MNHEY and CDR2 SVGEGT come from the germline V gene. The CDR3 sequence: CASSPRQEQFF. The CDR3 coding sequence is TGTGCCAGCAGTCCCCGACAGGAACAGTTCTTC.

The chain uses TRBV6-2 or TRBV6-3 and TRBJ1-5, with unresolved D. This CDR3 contains 15 residues. Germline assignment: CDR1 MNHEY and CDR2 SVGEGT. With 0 bases removed from V and 5 bases from J, the gap between germline ends came to 11 bases. CDR3 DNA: TGTGCCAGCAGTTACTCGAGACTGGCCCATCAGCCCCAGCATTTT. It codes for CASSYSRLAHQPQHF.